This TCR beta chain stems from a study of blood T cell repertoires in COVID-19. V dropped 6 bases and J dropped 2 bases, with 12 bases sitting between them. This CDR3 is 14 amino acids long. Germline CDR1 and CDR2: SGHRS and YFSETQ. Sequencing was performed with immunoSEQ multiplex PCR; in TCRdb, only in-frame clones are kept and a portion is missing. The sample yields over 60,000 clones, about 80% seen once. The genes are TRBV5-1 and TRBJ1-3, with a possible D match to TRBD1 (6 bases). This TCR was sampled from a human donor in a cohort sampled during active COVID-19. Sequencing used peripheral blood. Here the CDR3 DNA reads TGCGCCAGCACCCCGGGGGGCACTGGAAACACCATATATTTT. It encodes CASTPGGTGNTIYF. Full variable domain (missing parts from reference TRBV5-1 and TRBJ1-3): KAGVTQTPRYLIKTRGQQVTLSCSPISGHRSVSWYQQTPGQGLQFLFEYFSETQRNKGNFPGRFSGRQFSNSRSEMNVSTLELGDSALYLCASTPGGTGNTIYFGEGSWLTVV.